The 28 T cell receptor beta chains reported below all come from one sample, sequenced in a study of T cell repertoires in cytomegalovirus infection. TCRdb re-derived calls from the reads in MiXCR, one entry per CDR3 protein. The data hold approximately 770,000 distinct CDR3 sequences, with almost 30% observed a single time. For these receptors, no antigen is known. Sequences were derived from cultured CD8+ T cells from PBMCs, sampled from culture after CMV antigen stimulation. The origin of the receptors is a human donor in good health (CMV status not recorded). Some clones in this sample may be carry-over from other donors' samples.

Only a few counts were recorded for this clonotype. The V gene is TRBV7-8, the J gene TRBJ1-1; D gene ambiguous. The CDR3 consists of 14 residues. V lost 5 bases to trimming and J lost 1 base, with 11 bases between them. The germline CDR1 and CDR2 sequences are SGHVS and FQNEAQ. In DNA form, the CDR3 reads TGTGCCAGCAGCCCCTCGGTGGGGAACACTGAAGCTTTCTTT. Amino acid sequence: CASSPSVGNTEAFF.

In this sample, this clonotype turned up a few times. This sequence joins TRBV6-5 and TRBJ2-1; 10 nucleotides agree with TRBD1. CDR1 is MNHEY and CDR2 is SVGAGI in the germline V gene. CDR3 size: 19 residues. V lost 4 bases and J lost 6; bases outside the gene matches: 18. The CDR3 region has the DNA TGTGCCAGCAGTTCCCCGGGACAGGGGAGGTATCCTAATCGCAATGAGCAGTTCTTC. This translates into CASSSPGQGRYPNRNEQFF.

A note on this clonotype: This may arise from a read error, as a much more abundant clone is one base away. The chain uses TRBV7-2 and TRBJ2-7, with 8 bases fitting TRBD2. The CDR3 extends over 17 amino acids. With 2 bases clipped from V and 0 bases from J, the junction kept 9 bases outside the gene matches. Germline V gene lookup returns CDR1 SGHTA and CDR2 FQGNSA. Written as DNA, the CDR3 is TGTGCCAGCAGCTTATTTGCGGGGGGCCGGAGCTCCTACGAGCAGTACTTC. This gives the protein CASSLFAGGRSSYEQYF.

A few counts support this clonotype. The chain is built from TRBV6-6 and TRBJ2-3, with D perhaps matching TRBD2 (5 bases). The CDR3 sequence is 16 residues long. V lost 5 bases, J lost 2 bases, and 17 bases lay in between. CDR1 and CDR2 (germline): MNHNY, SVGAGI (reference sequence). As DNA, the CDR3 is TGTGCCAGCAGTCATGGTGGGAGCGGTTTCACAGATACGCAGTATTTT. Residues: CASSHGGSGFTDTQYF.

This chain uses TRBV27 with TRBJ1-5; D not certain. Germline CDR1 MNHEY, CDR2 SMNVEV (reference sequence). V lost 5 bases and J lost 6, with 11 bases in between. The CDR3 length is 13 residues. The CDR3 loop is CASSVTRRQPQHF. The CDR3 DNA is TGTGCCAGCAGTGTGACCCGGCGTCAGCCCCAGCATTTT.

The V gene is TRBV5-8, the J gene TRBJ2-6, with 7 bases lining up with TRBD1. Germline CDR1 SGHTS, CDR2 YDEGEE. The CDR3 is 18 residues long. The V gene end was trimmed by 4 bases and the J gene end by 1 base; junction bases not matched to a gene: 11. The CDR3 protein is CASSNPRDRWSGANVLTF. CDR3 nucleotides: TGTGCCAGCAGCAACCCCAGGGACAGATGGTCTGGGGCCAACGTCCTGACTTTC.

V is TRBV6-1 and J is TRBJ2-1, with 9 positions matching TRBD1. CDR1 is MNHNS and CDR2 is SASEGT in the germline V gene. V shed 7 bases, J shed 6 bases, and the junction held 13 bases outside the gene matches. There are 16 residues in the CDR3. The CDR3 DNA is TGTGCCAGCACCCCCGAATGGACAGGGGATGCCAATGAGCAGTTCTTC. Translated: CASTPEWTGDANEQFF.

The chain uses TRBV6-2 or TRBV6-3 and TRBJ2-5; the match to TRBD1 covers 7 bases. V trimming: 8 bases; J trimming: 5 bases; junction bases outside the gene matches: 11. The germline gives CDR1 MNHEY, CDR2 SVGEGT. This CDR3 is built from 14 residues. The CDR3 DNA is TGTGCCAGCGGGACCTCGACAGGGCCGGAGACCCAGTACTTC. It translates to CASGTSTGPETQYF.

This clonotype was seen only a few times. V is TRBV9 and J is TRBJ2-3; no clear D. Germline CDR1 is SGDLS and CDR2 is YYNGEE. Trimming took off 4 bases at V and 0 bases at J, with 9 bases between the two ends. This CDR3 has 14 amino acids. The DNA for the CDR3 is TGTGCCAGCAGCCTTACTGACAGCACAGATACGCAGTATTTT. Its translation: CASSLTDSTDTQYF.

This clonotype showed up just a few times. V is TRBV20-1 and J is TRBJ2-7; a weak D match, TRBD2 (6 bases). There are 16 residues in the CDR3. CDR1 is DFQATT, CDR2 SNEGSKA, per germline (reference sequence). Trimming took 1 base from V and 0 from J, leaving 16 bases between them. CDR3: CSARAPSGTYSYEQYV. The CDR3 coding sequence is TGCAGTGCTAGAGCCCCGTCCGGGACTTACTCCTACGAGCAGTACGTC.

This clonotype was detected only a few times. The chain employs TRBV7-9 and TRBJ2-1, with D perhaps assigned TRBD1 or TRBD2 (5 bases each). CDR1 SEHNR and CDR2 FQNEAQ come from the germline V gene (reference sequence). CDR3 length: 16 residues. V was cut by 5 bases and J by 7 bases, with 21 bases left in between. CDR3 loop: CASSPEDPMGRNEQFF. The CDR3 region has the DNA TGTGCCAGCAGCCCTGAGGACCCCATGGGACGAAATGAGCAGTTCTTC.

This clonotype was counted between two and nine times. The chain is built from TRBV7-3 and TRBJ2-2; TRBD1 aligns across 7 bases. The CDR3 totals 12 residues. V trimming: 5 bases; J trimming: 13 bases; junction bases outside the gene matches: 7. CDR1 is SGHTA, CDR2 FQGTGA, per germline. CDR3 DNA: TGTGCCAGCAGCCTAAGACAGGGTCGGCTGTTTTTT. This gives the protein CASSLRQGRLFF.

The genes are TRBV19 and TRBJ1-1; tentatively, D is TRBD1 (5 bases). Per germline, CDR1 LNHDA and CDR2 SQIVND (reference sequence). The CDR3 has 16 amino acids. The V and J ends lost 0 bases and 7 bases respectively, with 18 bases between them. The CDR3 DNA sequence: TGTGCCAGTAGTATAGATCTATCTGGGGCATACGTTGAAGCTTTCTTT. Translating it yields CASSIDLSGAYVEAFF.

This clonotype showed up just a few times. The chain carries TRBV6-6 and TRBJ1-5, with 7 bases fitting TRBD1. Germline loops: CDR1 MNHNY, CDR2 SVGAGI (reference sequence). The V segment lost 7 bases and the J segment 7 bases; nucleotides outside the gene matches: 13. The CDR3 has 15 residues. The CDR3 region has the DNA TGTGCCAGCACCCAGGGGGAGGCAGGGCGCCAGCCCCAGCATTTT. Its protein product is CASTQGEAGRQPQHF.

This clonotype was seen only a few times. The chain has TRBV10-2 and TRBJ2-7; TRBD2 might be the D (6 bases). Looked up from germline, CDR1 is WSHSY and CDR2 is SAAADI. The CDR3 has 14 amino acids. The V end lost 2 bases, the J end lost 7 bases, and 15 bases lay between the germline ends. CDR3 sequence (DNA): TGCGCCAGCAGTGAGGCAGCGGCTGGGAGGGAGCAGTACTTC. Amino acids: CASSEAAAGREQYF.

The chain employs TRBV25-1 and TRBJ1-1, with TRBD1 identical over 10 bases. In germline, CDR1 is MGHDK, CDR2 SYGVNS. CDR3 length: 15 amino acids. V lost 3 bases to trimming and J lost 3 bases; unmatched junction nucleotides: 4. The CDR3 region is CASSDSGTGDTEAFF. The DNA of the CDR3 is TGTGCCAGCAGTGACTCCGGGACAGGGGACACTGAAGCTTTCTTT. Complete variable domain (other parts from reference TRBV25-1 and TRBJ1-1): EADIYQTPRYLVIGTGKKITLECSQTMGHDKMYWYQQDPGMELHLIHYSYGVNSTEKGDLSSESTVSRIRTEHFPLTLESARPSHTSQYLCASSDSGTGDTEAFFGQGTRLTVV.

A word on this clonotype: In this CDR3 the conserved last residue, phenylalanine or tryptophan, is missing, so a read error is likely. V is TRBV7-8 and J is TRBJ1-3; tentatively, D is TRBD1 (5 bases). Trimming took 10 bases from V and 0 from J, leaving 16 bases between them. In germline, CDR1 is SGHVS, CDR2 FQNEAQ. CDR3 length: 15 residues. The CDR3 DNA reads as TGTGCCACCACAGCGCGGGGGGACTCTGGAAACACCATATATCTT. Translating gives CATTARGDSGNTIYL.

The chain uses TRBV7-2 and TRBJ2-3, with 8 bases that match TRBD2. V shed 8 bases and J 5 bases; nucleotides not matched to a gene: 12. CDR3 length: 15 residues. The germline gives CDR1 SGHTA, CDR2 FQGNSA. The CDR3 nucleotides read TGTGCCAGCGCCCTCGGGGGGGGGCCGCAAGATACGCAGTATTTT. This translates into CASALGGGPQDTQYF. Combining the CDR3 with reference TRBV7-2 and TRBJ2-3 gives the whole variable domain GAGVSQSPSNKVTEKGKDVELRCDPISGHTALYWYRQSLGQGLEFLIYFQGNSAPDKSGLPSDRFSAERTGGSVSTLTIQRTQQEDSAVYLCASALGGGPQDTQYFGPGTRLTVL.

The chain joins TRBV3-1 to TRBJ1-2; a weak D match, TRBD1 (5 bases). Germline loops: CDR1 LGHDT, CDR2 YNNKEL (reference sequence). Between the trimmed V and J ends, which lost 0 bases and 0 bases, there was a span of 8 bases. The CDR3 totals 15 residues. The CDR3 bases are TGTGCCAGCAGCCAAGAAGGGGAAACTAACTATGGCTACACCTTC. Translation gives CASSQEGETNYGYTF.

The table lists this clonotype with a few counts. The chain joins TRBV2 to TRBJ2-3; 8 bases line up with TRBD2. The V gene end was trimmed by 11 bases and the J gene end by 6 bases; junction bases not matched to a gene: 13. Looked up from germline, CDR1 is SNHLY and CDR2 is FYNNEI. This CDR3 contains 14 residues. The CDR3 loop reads CAGIQRAGVDTQYF. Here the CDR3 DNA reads TGTGCCGGAATCCAAAGAGCGGGGGTGGATACGCAGTATTTT.

The CDR3 region is CSVAPSGGNTEAFF. The CDR3 nucleotides read TGCAGCGTTGCGCCCTCCGGGGGGAACACTGAAGCTTTCTTT. The chain combines TRBV29-1 with TRBJ1-1; D is possibly TRBD1 (5 bases). Trimming cost V 4 bases and J 1 base, with 13 bases left between them. Germline V gene lookup returns CDR1 SQVTM and CDR2 ANQGSEA. The CDR3 totals 14 residues.

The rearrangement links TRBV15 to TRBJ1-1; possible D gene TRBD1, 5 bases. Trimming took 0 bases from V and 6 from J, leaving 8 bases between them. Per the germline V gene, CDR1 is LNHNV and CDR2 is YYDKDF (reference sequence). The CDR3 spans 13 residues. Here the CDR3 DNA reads TGTGCCACCAGCAGAGATCCGGGGCCTGAAGCTTTCTTT. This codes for CATSRDPGPEAFF.

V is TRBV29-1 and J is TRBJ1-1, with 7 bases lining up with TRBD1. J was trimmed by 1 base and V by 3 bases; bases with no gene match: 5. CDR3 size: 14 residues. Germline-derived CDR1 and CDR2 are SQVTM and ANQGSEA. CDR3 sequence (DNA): TGCAGCGTTGAGGGACAGACATGGAACACTGAAGCTTTCTTT. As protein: CSVEGQTWNTEAFF.

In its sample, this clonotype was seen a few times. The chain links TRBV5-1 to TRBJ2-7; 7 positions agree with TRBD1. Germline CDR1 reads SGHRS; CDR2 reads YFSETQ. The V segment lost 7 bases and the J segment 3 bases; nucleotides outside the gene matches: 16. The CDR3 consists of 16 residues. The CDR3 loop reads CASDPSFRPGGYEQYV. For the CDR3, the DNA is TGCGCCAGCGACCCCAGTTTTCGGCCAGGGGGCTACGAGCAGTACGTC.

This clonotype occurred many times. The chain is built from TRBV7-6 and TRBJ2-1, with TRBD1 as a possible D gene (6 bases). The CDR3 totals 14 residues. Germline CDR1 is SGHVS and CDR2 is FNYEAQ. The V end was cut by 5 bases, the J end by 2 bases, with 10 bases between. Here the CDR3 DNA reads TGTGCCAGCAGCCCTCGGACAGCCTACAATGAGCAGTTCTTC. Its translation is CASSPRTAYNEQFF. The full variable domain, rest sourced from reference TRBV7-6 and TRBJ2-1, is GAGVSQSPRYKVTKRGQDVALRCDPISGHVSLYWYRQALGQGPEFLTYFNYEAQQDKSGLPNDRFSAERPEGSISTLTIQRTEQRDSAMYRCASSPRTAYNEQFFGPGTRLTVL.

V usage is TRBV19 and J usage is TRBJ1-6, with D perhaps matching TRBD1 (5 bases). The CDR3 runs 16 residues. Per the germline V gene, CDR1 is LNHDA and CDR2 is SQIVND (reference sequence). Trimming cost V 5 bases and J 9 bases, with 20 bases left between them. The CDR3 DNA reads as TGTGCCAGTAGTCTGGTTCGGGACCGCAGTCGTTCACCCCTCCACTTT. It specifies CASSLVRDRSRSPLHF.

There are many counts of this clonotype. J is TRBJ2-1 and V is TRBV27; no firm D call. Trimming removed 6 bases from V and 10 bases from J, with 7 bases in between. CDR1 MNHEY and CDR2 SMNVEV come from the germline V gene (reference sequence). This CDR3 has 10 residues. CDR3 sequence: CASSPGEQFF. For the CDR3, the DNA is TGTGCCAGCAGCCCCGGGGAGCAGTTCTTC.

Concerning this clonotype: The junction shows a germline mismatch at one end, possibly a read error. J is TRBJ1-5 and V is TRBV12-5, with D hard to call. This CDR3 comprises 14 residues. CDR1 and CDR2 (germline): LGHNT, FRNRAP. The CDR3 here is CASGLHPANQPQHF. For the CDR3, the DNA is TGTGCTAGTGGCCTACACCCGGCTAATCAGCCCCAACATTTT.